Listed below are T cell receptor beta chains from one sample, sequenced in a study of cytomegalovirus exposure and HLA in healthy donors. Profiled with immunoSEQ multiplex PCR; TCRdb holds only in-frame clones, not every one. The data hold about 180,000 clones, with about 83% observed a single time. Sequenced material: PBMCs. The receptors were gathered from a woman under 40 in good health and CMV-seronegative. Each CDR3 is given with its conserved first and last residue. The order of the fields is J gene, clone size, V gene, D gene, CDR3 protein, CDR3 DNA. The D gene is left open where the match is weak. Not every row has a clone size; where given, it reads once, few, many or a size class.

j_call: TRBJ2-5
clone_size: .
v_call: TRBV2
d_call: .
cdr3_aa: CASSGPTGQETQYF
cdr3_nt: TGTGCCAGCAGTGGCCCGACAGGCCAAGAGACCCAGTACTTC

j_call: TRBJ1-4
clone_size: .
v_call: TRBV2
d_call: TRBD1
cdr3_aa: CATRTGGRATNEKLFF
cdr3_nt: TGTGCCACCCGTACAGGGGGCAGAGCAACTAATGAAAAACTGTTTTTT

j_call: TRBJ2-7
clone_size: .
v_call: TRBV5-1
d_call: .
cdr3_aa: CASSLENREAYEQYF
cdr3_nt: TGCGCCAGCAGCTTAGAGAACAGGGAAGCCTACGAGCAGTACTTC

j_call: TRBJ1-2
clone_size: .
v_call: TRBV27
d_call: .
cdr3_aa: CASGWGGLYTF
cdr3_nt: TGTGCCAGTGGGTGGGGGGGCCTCTACACCTTC

j_call: TRBJ1-6
clone_size: .
v_call: TRBV27
d_call: .
cdr3_aa: CASSSIGASYNSPLHF
cdr3_nt: TGTGCCAGCAGTTCGATAGGGGCCTCCTATAATTCACCCCTCCACTTT

j_call: TRBJ1-1
clone_size: .
v_call: TRBV7-9
d_call: TRBD1
cdr3_aa: CASSDGQEVEAFF
cdr3_nt: TGTGCCAGCAGCGACGGACAGGAGGTTGAAGCTTTCTTT

j_call: TRBJ2-6
clone_size: .
v_call: TRBV25-1
d_call: .
cdr3_aa: CASSSGSGANVLTF
cdr3_nt: TGTGCCAGCAGTTCAGGCTCTGGGGCCAACGTCCTGACTTTC

j_call: TRBJ1-1
clone_size: .
v_call: TRBV5-4
d_call: .
cdr3_aa: CASSLRAGTEAFF
cdr3_nt: TGTGCCAGCAGCTTGAGAGCGGGAACTGAAGCTTTCTTT

j_call: TRBJ1-2
clone_size: few
v_call: TRBV6-1
d_call: .
cdr3_aa: CASSEVHGTNYGYTF
cdr3_nt: TGTGCCAGCAGTGAGGTCCACGGGACTAACTATGGCTACACCTTC

j_call: TRBJ1-2
clone_size: .
v_call: TRBV27
d_call: TRBD1
cdr3_aa: CASSYTTGDLYGYTF
cdr3_nt: TGTGCCAGCAGCTATACGACAGGGGATCTTTATGGCTACACCTTC

j_call: TRBJ2-3
clone_size: .
v_call: TRBV9
d_call: TRBD2
cdr3_aa: CASSVGSGASTDTQYF
cdr3_nt: TGTGCCAGCAGCGTAGGTAGCGGGGCTAGCACAGATACGCAGTATTTT

j_call: TRBJ2-2
clone_size: .
v_call: TRBV4-1
d_call: .
cdr3_aa: CASSYYASGNTGELFF
cdr3_nt: TGCGCCAGCAGCTACTATGCTAGTGGGAACACCGGGGAGCTGTTTTTT